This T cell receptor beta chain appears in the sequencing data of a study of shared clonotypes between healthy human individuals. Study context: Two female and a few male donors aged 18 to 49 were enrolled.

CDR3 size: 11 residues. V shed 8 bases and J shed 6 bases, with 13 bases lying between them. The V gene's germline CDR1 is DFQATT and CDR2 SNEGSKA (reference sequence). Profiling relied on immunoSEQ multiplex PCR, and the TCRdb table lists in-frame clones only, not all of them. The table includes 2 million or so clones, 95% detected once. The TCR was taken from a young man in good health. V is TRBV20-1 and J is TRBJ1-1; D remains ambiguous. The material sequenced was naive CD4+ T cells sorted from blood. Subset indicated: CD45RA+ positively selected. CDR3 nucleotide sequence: TGCAGTAGTGGGGTGTCCCCTGAAGCTTTCTTT. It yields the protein CSSGVSPEAFF.